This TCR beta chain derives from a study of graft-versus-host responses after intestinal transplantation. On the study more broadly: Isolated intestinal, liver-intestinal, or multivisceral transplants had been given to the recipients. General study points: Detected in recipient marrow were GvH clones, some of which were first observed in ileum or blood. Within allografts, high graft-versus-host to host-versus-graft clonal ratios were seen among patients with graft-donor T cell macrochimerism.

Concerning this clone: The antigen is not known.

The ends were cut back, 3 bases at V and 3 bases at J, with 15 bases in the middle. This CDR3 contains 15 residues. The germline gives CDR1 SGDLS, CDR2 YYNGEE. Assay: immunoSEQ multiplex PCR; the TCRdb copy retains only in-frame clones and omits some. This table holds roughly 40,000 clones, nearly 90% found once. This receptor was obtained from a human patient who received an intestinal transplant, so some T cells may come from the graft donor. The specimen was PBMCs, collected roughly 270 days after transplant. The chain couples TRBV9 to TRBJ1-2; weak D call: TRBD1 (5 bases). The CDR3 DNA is TGTGCCAGCAGCGGGTACCGGGACGGGGACTATGGCTACACCTTC. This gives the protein CASSGYRDGDYGYTF. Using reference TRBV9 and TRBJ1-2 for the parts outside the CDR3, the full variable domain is DSGVTQTPKHLITATGQRVTLRCSPRSGDLSVYWYQQSLDQGLQFLIQYYNGEERAKGNILERFSAQQFPDLHSELNLSSLELGDSALYFCASSGYRDGDYGYTFGSGTRLTVV.